This TCR beta chain is from a study of post-analysis software for immune sequencing data. Looking at the study overall: Relapsing-remitting, secondary progressive and progressive-relapsing multiple sclerosis were all included among the disease courses. Findings and caveats of the study: Patients showed TRBV5-6, TRBV5-1 and TRBV20-1 among 4 or 5 TRBV segments more frequent than in controls.

Every TCR beta cDNA library bore unique molecular identifiers. TCRdb reprocessed the PCR reads via MiXCR and lists one record per CDR3 protein. The sample has over 250,000 distinct CDR3 sequences; approximately 34% are singletons. Germline CDR1 and CDR2: SGHTA and FQGNSA. With V trimmed by 5 bases and J by 7 bases, 14 bases remained unmatched. This CDR3 is 17 amino acids long. There are many counts of this clonotype. Its antigen is not identified. The sample taken for sequencing was blood. The V and J genes are TRBV7-2 and TRBJ2-1; TRBD2 agrees at 10 bases. This clonotype was obtained from a girl between 10 and 17 years old with multiple sclerosis. The CDR3 is CASSPAASGRASNEQFF. The DNA of the CDR3 is TGTGCCAGCAGCCCCGCGGCTAGCGGGAGAGCGTCTAATGAGCAGTTCTTC.